A selection of T cell receptor beta chains follows, all from one sample in a study of T cells in Graves' hyperthyroidism and ophthalmopathy. TCRdb re-called the multiplex PCR reads through MiXCR, storing one row per CDR3 protein. The sample holds 30,000 to 40,000 distinct CDR3 sequences, approximately 50% seen once. The sample taken for sequencing was blood. The source of these receptors is a woman aged 50 to 60 with Graves' hyperthyroidism that later progressed to Graves' ophthalmopathy. CDR3s include the opening cysteine and the closing phenylalanine or tryptophan. Each record gives: V gene, J gene, clone size, D gene, CDR3 DNA, CDR3 protein. A D gene is named only where the DNA matches it firmly. The listing skips clone size in some rows; elsewhere it reads once, few, many or a size class.

TRBV20-1	TRBJ2-7	NA	TRBD2	TGCAGTGCGGCTCAGTCGGGGGGCTACGAGCAGTACTTC	CSAAQSGGYEQYF
TRBV5-1	TRBJ2-7	NA	TRBD2	TGCGCCAGCAGCTTGGAATACCTAGCGGGCGAGCAGTACTTC	CASSLEYLAGEQYF
TRBV4-1	TRBJ2-1	NA	TRBD2	TGCGCCAGCAGCCAATCTCTAGCGGGAGGGGGGTACAATGAGCAGTTCTTC	CASSQSLAGGGYNEQFF
TRBV20-1	TRBJ1-5	medium-sized	NA	TGCAGTGCTCGAGGGAGCAATCAGCCCCAGCATTTT	CSARGSNQPQHF
TRBV12-3/TRBV12-4	TRBJ2-3	many	TRBD2	TGTGCCAGCAGCTCTAGCGGGAAGGGAGATACGCAGTATTTT	CASSSSGKGDTQYF
TRBV6-5	TRBJ2-7	many	TRBD1	TGTGCCAGCAGTTACACGGACAGGCCCCCCTACGAGCAGTACTTC	CASSYTDRPPYEQYF
TRBV20-1	TRBJ1-2	many	TRBD1	TGCAGTGCTAGAGATATAGGACAGGATACTTGGTATGGCTACACCTTC	CSARDIGQDTWYGYTF
TRBV6-1	TRBJ1-6	NA	NA	TGTGCCAGCAGTGGGACATATAACACTGAAGATAATTCACCCCTCCACTTT	CASSGTYNTEDNSPLHF
TRBV4-1	TRBJ1-1	many	NA	TGCGCCAGCAGCCAAGAAATTACAGGCGACACTGAAGCTTTCTTT	CASSQEITGDTEAFF
TRBV12-3/TRBV12-4	TRBJ2-2	many	TRBD2	TGTGCCAGCAGTTTTTGGCTAGCGGGACTGGATGGGGAGCTGTTTTTT	CASSFWLAGLDGELFF
TRBV5-5	TRBJ1-6	many	TRBD1	TGTGCCAGCAGCTTGGTAGGACAGGCTGGGGCTAATTCACCCCTCCACTTT	CASSLVGQAGANSPLHF
TRBV30	TRBJ1-1	many	NA	TGTGCCTGGATGGGGAACGGAGCTTTGAAAGCTTTCTTT	CAWMGNGALKAFF
TRBV7-3	TRBJ2-1	NA	TRBD1	TGTGCCAGCAGCTTAGGGACAGGGGGGAGGGAGCATGAGCAGTTCTTC	CASSLGTGGREHEQFF
TRBV7-8	TRBJ2-1	many	TRBD2	TGTGCCAGCAGCTCGCCTTGGACTAGCGGTTACAATGAGCAGTTCTTC	CASSSPWTSGYNEQFF
TRBV9	TRBJ2-7	NA	TRBD1	TGTGCCAGCAGCGCGCAGGGGGCGGTCTACTACGAGCAGTACTTC	CASSAQGAVYYEQYF
TRBV7-9	TRBJ1-5	NA	NA	TGTGCCAGCAGCTTGGCAGGGAATACCGATCAGCCCCAGCAGTTT	CASSLAGNTDQPQQF
TRBV23-1	TRBJ2-1	NA	NA	NA	CSVGGQGNIQYFGAGTGEQFF
TRBV9	TRBJ2-3	many	NA	TGTGCCAGCAGTACCGGACGGATTAGCACAGATACGCAGTATTTT	CASSTGRISTDTQYF
TRBV15	TRBJ2-1	NA	TRBD1	TGTGCCACCAGCCGCGACAGGGGGGAGGATAATGAGCAGTTCTTC	CATSRDRGEDNEQFF
TRBV11-3	TRBJ1-2	many	NA	TGTGCCAGCAGCTTAGCATTCCCGTACTATGGCTACACCTTC	CASSLAFPYYGYTF
TRBV4-2	TRBJ2-6	many	NA	TGTGCCAGCAGCCAATTGGACAGCTCTGGGGCCAACGTCCTGACTTTC	CASSQLDSSGANVLTF
TRBV27	TRBJ2-6	many	NA	TGTGCCACCTCCCTCAGGGGATTTGGGGCCAACGTCCTGACTTTC	CATSLRGFGANVLTF
TRBV7-2	TRBJ2-3	NA	TRBD2	TGTGCCAGCAGTTGGGATAGCGGGAGGGGGACAGATACGCAGTATTTT	CASSWDSGRGTDTQYF
TRBV24-1	TRBJ1-4	NA	NA	TGTGCCACCAGTTACCGGGGGCAGGGTGAAAAACTGTTTTTT	CATSYRGQGEKLFF
TRBV12-3/TRBV12-4	TRBJ2-3	many	NA	TGTGCCAGCAGTCCCCGGACGAGCACAGATACGCAGTATTTT	CASSPRTSTDTQYF
TRBV2	TRBJ1-1	many	NA	TGTGCCAGCATGGAGGGCACGCTGAACACTGAAGCTTTCTTT	CASMEGTLNTEAFF
TRBV24-1	TRBJ2-3	NA	TRBD1	TGTGCCACCAGTGTATCACAGGGGGCACGCACAGATACGCAGTATTTT	CATSVSQGARTDTQYF
TRBV7-2	TRBJ1-2	medium-sized	NA	TGTGCCAGCAGCTCGTATAACTATGGCTACACCTTC	CASSSYNYGYTF
TRBV9	TRBJ2-7	NA	TRBD2	TGTGCCAGCGCGGGAGGGACCGACTACGAGCAGTACTTC	CASAGGTDYEQYF
TRBV10-2	TRBJ1-6	NA	NA	TGCGCCAGCAGTCCAGACATCAATAATTCACCCCTCCACTTT	CASSPDINNSPLHF
TRBV5-4	TRBJ2-5	many	NA	TGTGCCAGCAGCTTGGACAGCCGACAAGAGACCCAGTACTTC	CASSLDSRQETQYF
TRBV14	TRBJ1-2	NA	NA	TGTGCCAGCAGCCATTTGGATCGGGAATTGGATGGCTACACCTTC	CASSHLDRELDGYTF
TRBV7-8	TRBJ1-5	NA	NA	TGTGCCAGCAGCTTTGGGGGGGGGTCCAATCAGCCCCAGCATTTT	CASSFGGGSNQPQHF
TRBV3-1	TRBJ2-7	many	TRBD1	TGTGCCAGCAGCAGGACAGGGTTTGGGCAGTACTTC	CASSRTGFGQYF
TRBV20-1	TRBJ2-5	NA	TRBD1	TGCAGTGCCAGCAGTGGGGACAGCCAAGAGACCCAGTACTTC	CSASSGDSQETQYF
TRBV4-1	TRBJ2-5	NA	TRBD1	TGCGCCAGCAGCCAACCCGGGGGACAGGGGCGCGAGACCCAGTACTTC	CASSQPGGQGRETQYF
TRBV5-1	TRBJ2-3	NA	NA	TGCGCCAGTAGCCCTCCTGACATAGATACGCAGTATTTT	CASSPPDIDTQYF
TRBV20-1	TRBJ2-1	few	TRBD2	TGCAGTGCTACCCTCGGGACTAGCGGGAACAATGAGCAGTTCTTC	CSATLGTSGNNEQFF
TRBV29-1	TRBJ1-3	NA	NA	TGCAGCGTTGCGTGGGTGAGCTCTGGAAACACCATATATTTT	CSVAWVSSGNTIYF
TRBV19	TRBJ2-7	NA	TRBD1	TGTGCCAGTAGTGCCACCGGGACAGGACACTACGAGCAGTACTTC	CASSATGTGHYEQYF
TRBV6-9	TRBJ2-1	NA	NA	TGTGCCAGCAGTTATTCAATGCGGAAGAGGGAGCAGTTCTTC	CASSYSMRKREQFF
TRBV11-1	TRBJ2-5	many	TRBD1	TGTGCCAGCAGCGTAACAGGGGCTATACACGGGGAGACCCAGTACTTC	CASSVTGAIHGETQYF
TRBV11-2	TRBJ2-1	many	TRBD2	TGTGCCAGCAGCCGAAGGGGGGTGGGGACTAGCTCCGATGAGCAGTTCTTC	CASSRRGVGTSSDEQFF
TRBV19	TRBJ2-1	large	TRBD2	TGTGCCACACTAGCGGGAGACTACAATGAGCAGTTCTTC	CATLAGDYNEQFF
TRBV9	TRBJ2-3	many	NA	TGTGCCAGCAGCGTAGGTCAGTGGGCAGATACGCAGTATTTT	CASSVGQWADTQYF
TRBV5-4	TRBJ1-1	many	TRBD1	TGTGCCAGCAGCCCCGCGGACAGGGTGAGAACTGAAGCTTTCTTT	CASSPADRVRTEAFF
TRBV7-2	TRBJ2-1	once	NA	TGTGCCAGCAACCCAGTACTAGCCTACAATGAGCAGTTCTTC	CASNPVLAYNEQFF
TRBV20-1	TRBJ2-7	medium-sized	NA	TGCAGTGCTCAAGGCCCAGGCTACGAGCAGTACTTC	CSAQGPGYEQYF
TRBV20-1	TRBJ2-7	NA	NA	TGCAGTGCTCCCCCCAAATTGGACGAGCAGTACTTC	CSAPPKLDEQYF